This entry lists 24 T cell receptor beta chains sequenced from one sample in a study of T cell changes during pregnancy in multiple sclerosis. Sequencing used immunoSEQ multiplex PCR; TCRdb keeps in-frame clones, though not all of them. The sample consists of fewer than 85,000 clones, 85% to 95% of them appearing once. The sample in question was peripheral blood, obtained before pregnancy. The receptors shown here come from a female donor with multiple sclerosis, enrolled in a pregnancy study.

V and J are TRBV11-2 and TRBJ2-7; possible D gene TRBD2, 6 bases. The germline V gene has CDR1 SGHAT and CDR2 FQNNGV. The CDR3 contains 13 residues. V shed 5 bases and J shed 1 base, with 9 bases lying between them. CDR3: CASSLAGSYEQYF. The CDR3 DNA follows: TGTGCCAGCAGCCTCGCGGGGTCCTACGAGCAGTACTTC.

For this clone: An end of the junction does not agree with germline; a read error may underlie this. The chain is built from TRBV7-7 and TRBJ2-2, with D possibly TRBD2 on 6 matching bases. Germline CDR1 SSHAT, CDR2 FNYEAQ (reference sequence). The CDR3 loop spans 16 amino acids. The CDR3 DNA reads TGTGCTAGCAGCTTTTCTCTAGCGACGTTGGGCGGGGAGCTGTTTTTT. Translation: CASSFSLATLGGELFF.

This rearrangement joins TRBV23-1 to TRBJ1-3; D gene unclear. TRBV23-1 is classed as an ORF, of uncertain function. This CDR3 has 17 residues. V lost 0 bases and J 1 base, leaving 13 bases between the germline ends. The CDR3 nucleotides are TGCGCCAGCAGTCAATCGGAGGCGGGGAGTTCTGGAAACACCATATATTTT. Protein sequence: CASSQSEAGSSGNTIYF.

The chain uses TRBV5-1 and TRBJ2-1, with TRBD2 matching 16 bases. V trimming: 4 bases; J trimming: 1 base; junction bases outside the gene matches: 5. The CDR3 contains 18 residues. Germline assignment: CDR1 SGHRS and CDR2 YFSETQ. CDR3 nucleotide sequence: TGCGCCAGCAGCACGGGACTAGCGGGAGGGCCTTCCTACAATGAGCAGTTCTTC. Amino acid sequence: CASSTGLAGGPSYNEQFF. Full variable domain (rest looked up from reference TRBV5-1 and TRBJ2-1): KAGVTQTPRYLIKTRGQQVTLSCSPISGHRSVSWYQQTPGQGLQFLFEYFSETQRNKGNFPGRFSGRQFSNSRSEMNVSTLELGDSALYLCASSTGLAGGPSYNEQFFGPGTRLTVL.

This chain joins TRBV19 and TRBJ2-5, with D possibly matching TRBD2 (5 bases). From germline, CDR1 is LNHDA and CDR2 SQIVND (reference sequence). The CDR3 is 15 residues long. Trimming stripped 3 bases from V and 7 bases from J, with 18 bases between. CDR3 region: CASSIGGTDYTTQYF. The CDR3 DNA is TGTGCCAGTAGTATTGGAGGTACCGACTATACGACCCAGTACTTC.

This clone was picked up one time. The chain is built from TRBV18 and TRBJ1-4, with 10 bases identical to TRBD1. The CDR3 contains 14 residues. Germline lookup yields CDR1 KGHSH and CDR2 LQKENI. Trimming at V came to 4 bases and at J to 5 bases, leaving 1 base not matched to a gene. The DNA of the CDR3 is TGTGCCAGCTCACTGGGACAGGGGAATGAAAAACTGTTTTTT. Residues: CASSLGQGNEKLFF.

The chain is built from TRBV4-1 and TRBJ2-3; 11 bases fit TRBD1. Germline V CDR1 and CDR2: MGHRA, YSYEKL. The V and J ends lost 3 bases and 7 bases, in that order; junction bases with no gene match: 15. The CDR3 runs 18 residues. CDR3 bases: TGCGCCAGCAGCCAGGAGCAGGGGGGACAGGGGGTGATGAATACGCAGTATTTT. This codes for CASSQEQGGQGVMNTQYF.

The table lists this clone with a count of one. The rearrangement links TRBV4-3 to TRBJ2-3; 10 positions agree with TRBD1. From germline, CDR1 is LGHNA and CDR2 YSLEER. The CDR3 length is 14 residues. Trimming removed 4 bases from V and 5 bases from J; junction bases left unmatched: 3. The CDR3 protein is CASSPTGGKDTQYF. The CDR3 DNA reads TGCGCCAGCAGCCCGACAGGGGGCAAAGATACGCAGTATTTT.

In this sample, this clone turned up once. This chain connects TRBV5-1 to TRBJ2-3; perhaps TRBD2 as D (6 bases). Per germline, CDR1 SGHRS and CDR2 YFSETQ. The CDR3 consists of 15 residues. Trimming shortened V by 4 bases and J by 1 base, and 13 bases separated the two germline ends. CDR3 nucleotides: TGCGCCAGCAGCCCGGTGACGGGGGGCACAGATACGCAGTATTTT. Its protein product is CASSPVTGGTDTQYF. The complete variable domain, with remaining parts taken from reference TRBV5-1 and TRBJ2-3, reads KAGVTQTPRYLIKTRGQQVTLSCSPISGHRSVSWYQQTPGQGLQFLFEYFSETQRNKGNFPGRFSGRQFSNSRSEMNVSTLELGDSALYLCASSPVTGGTDTQYFGPGTRLTVL.

The DNA for the CDR3 is TGTGCCAGCAGCCCAACGGGAGTAACTGGAGAGACCCAGTACTTC. Its protein product is CASSPTGVTGETQYF. The V gene is TRBV6-5, the J gene TRBJ2-5; weak D call: TRBD2 (6 bases). The germline CDR1 and CDR2 sequences are MNHEY and SVGAGI. The CDR3 extends over 15 amino acids. The V end was cut by 6 bases, the J end by 4 bases, with 18 bases between.

The V call is TRBV4-1, the J call TRBJ2-7, with D tentatively TRBD2 (6 bases). Trimming cost V 0 bases and J 3 bases, with 15 bases left between them. CDR3 length equals 16 residues. In germline, CDR1 is MGHRA, CDR2 YSYEKL. The CDR3 DNA follows: TGCGCCAGCAGCCAAGATCTCTCGGGAGCCTTCTACGAGCAGTACTTC. Protein sequence: CASSQDLSGAFYEQYF.

This clone was picked up a small number of times. The V and J genes are TRBV15 and TRBJ1-5; perhaps TRBD1 as D (5 bases). The V and J ends lost 0 bases and 5 bases respectively, with 5 bases between them. Looked up from germline, CDR1 is LNHNV and CDR2 is YYDKDF (reference sequence). The length of the CDR3 is 13 residues. The CDR3 is CATSREGDQPQHF. DNA of the CDR3: TGTGCCACCAGCAGAGAAGGGGATCAGCCCCAGCATTTT.

V is TRBV6-6 and J is TRBJ2-6; perhaps TRBD2 as D (6 bases). The CDR3 covers 15 residues. Germline V gives CDR1 MNHNY, CDR2 SVGAGI (reference sequence). The V and J ends lost 6 bases and 9 bases respectively, with 18 bases between them. CDR3 coding DNA: TGTGCCAGCAGCTACCCCGAAAGGGGAGGCAACGTCCTGACTTTC. This gives the protein CASSYPERGGNVLTF.

The V and J genes are TRBV4-2 and TRBJ2-3; 7 bases fit TRBD2. The junction had 5 bases not matched to a gene; V was cut back by 1 base and J by 4 bases. This CDR3 has 15 residues. CDR1 LGHNA and CDR2 YNFKEQ come from the germline V gene. CDR3 nucleotide sequence: TGTGCCAGCAGCCAAGCGGCGGGAGAGGCAGATACGCAGTATTTT. It is translated as CASSQAAGEADTQYF.

V is TRBV6-5 and J is TRBJ1-5; D is unclear. CDR1 MNHEY and CDR2 SVGAGI come from the germline V gene. V was pared by 5 bases and J by 0 bases, with 5 bases between. CDR3 size: 13 residues. DNA of the CDR3: TGTGCCAGCAGTGTTCATAGCAATCAGCCCCAGCATTTT. Protein sequence: CASSVHSNQPQHF.

The CDR3 loop reads CASSPRPPTGTGADEQYF. The CDR3, as DNA: TGTGCCAGCTCACCCAGGCCGCCAACCGGGACAGGGGCAGACGAGCAGTACTTC. This chain joins TRBV18 and TRBJ2-7; the match to TRBD1 covers 10 bases. The CDR3 has 18 residues. V gave up 3 bases and J gave up 5 bases; unmatched junction bases: 16. CDR1 and CDR2 (germline): KGHSH, LQKENI.

This CDR3 reads CASSRRTSGTYNEQFF. The DNA for the CDR3 is TGTGCCAGCAGTAGACGGACTAGCGGGACCTACAATGAGCAGTTCTTC. This chain connects TRBV27 to TRBJ2-1; 12 bases are a match to TRBD2. The V and J ends lost 5 bases and 2 bases, in that order; junction bases with no gene match: 4. CDR3 length: 16 amino acids. CDR1 is MNHEY, CDR2 SMNVEV, per germline (reference sequence).

The chain has TRBV6-5 and TRBJ1-5, with TRBD1 identical over 9 bases. V was clipped by 5 bases and J by 3 bases; unmatched bases: 2. The CDR3 totals 14 residues. Germline CDR1 MNHEY, CDR2 SVGAGI. The CDR3 DNA follows: TGTGCCAGCAGTCCACAGGGGGCCAATCAGCCCCAGCATTTT. It specifies CASSPQGANQPQHF.

The V call is TRBV6-5, the J call TRBJ2-3; D remains unclear. CDR1 is MNHEY and CDR2 is SVGAGI in the germline V gene. The germline V and J ends were trimmed by 5 bases and 6 bases, with 15 bases remaining between them. This CDR3 is 14 amino acids long. The CDR3 reads CASSRSNSPDTQYF. In DNA form, the CDR3 reads TGTGCCAGCAGTCGATCTAACTCCCCCGATACGCAGTATTTT.

The CDR3 bases are TGCAGCGTTGATGGGGAATGGGGAGACAATGAGCAGTTCTTC. This sequence encodes CSVDGEWGDNEQFF. This chain joins TRBV29-1 and TRBJ2-1, with TRBD2 as a possible D gene (5 bases). The CDR3 totals 14 residues. V was clipped by 3 bases and J by 5 bases, with 14 bases between them. In germline, CDR1 is SQVTM, CDR2 ANQGSEA.

V is TRBV18 and J is TRBJ2-2; maybe TRBD2 (6 bases). CDR1 and CDR2 (germline): KGHSH, LQKENI. The CDR3 runs to 15 residues. Trimming stripped 4 bases from V and 3 bases from J, with 12 bases between. The CDR3 region is CASSQLARYTGELFF. CDR3 DNA: TGTGCCAGCTCACAACTAGCTCGGTACACCGGGGAGCTGTTTTTT.

The chain is built from TRBV2 and TRBJ2-2; 8 bases map to TRBD1. J lost 5 bases, V lost 5 bases, and 7 bases had no gene match. The CDR3 covers 15 residues. The germline V gene encodes CDR1 SNHLY and CDR2 FYNNEI. The DNA of the CDR3 is TGTGCCAGCAGTTCAGGGGGCCCGGGGACCGGGGAGCTGTTTTTT. It is translated as CASSSGGPGTGELFF. Based on the CDR3 plus reference TRBV2 and TRBJ2-2, the full variable domain is EPEVTQTPSHQVTQMGQEVILRCVPISNHLYFYWYRQILGQKVEFLVSFYNNEISEKSEIFDDQFSVERPDGSNFTLKIRSTKLEDSAMYFCASSSGGPGTGELFFGEGSRLTVL.

The chain is built from TRBV11-2 and TRBJ1-4; 7 bases match TRBD1. With 5 bases clipped from V and 6 bases from J, the junction kept 15 bases outside the gene matches. This CDR3 is 17 amino acids long. CDR1 is SGHAT and CDR2 is FQNNGV in the germline V gene. The CDR3 DNA is TGTGCCAGCAGCAAACATTCAAACAGGGGAAGGTATGAAAAACTGTTTTTT. It encodes CASSKHSNRGRYEKLFF.

This chain uses TRBV27 with TRBJ2-3; D remains unclear. V lost 4 bases and J 5 bases, leaving 10 bases between the germline ends. The CDR3 runs to 13 residues. Germline CDR1 MNHEY, CDR2 SMNVEV (reference sequence). CDR3 in amino acids: CASSSNRRDTQYF. For the CDR3, the DNA is TGTGCCAGCAGTTCAAATCGTAGAGATACGCAGTATTTT.